This T cell receptor beta chain was recovered during a study of T cell responses to AZD1222 COVID-19 vaccine. On this clone itself: Its matching antigen is unknown.

Sequenced by immunoSEQ multiplex PCR; TCRdb stores in-frame clones only, minus some. The sample shows approximately 150,000 clones, around 89% of them seen only once. Germline CDR1 and CDR2: MNHEY and SMNVEV (reference sequence). The CDR3 sequence is 14 residues long. V lost 6 bases, J lost 4 bases, and 14 bases lay in between. General study results and limits: Nearly half of spike-specific TCRs reportedly go after variant regions that carry no mutations. White British people made up most donors, females outnumbered males, and clonal diversity was possibly underestimated. The study sampled repertoires only after the peak T cell response.

This TCR came from an adult in good health. This rearrangement joins TRBV27 to TRBJ2-3; unclear D gene. The material was peripheral blood, obtained on day 0 of MenACWY control vaccination. The CDR3 coding sequence is TGTGCCAGCAGCCCGTGGGTCAGTGCAGATACGCAGTATTTT. Translating it yields CASSPWVSADTQYF.